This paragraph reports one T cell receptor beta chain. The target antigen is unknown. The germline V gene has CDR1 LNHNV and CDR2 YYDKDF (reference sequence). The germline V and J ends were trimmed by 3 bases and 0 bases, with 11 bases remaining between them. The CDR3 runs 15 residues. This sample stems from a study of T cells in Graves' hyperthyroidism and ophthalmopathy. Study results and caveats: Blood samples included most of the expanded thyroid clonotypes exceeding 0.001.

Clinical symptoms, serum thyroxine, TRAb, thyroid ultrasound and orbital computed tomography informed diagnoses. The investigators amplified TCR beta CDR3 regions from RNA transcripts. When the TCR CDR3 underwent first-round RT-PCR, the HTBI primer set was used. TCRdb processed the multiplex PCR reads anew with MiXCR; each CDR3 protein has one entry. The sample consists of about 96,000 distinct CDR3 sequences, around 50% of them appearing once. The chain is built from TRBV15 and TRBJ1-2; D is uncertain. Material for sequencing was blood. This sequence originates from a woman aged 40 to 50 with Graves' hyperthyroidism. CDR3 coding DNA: TGTGCCACCAGCAGCCCCACCTCAGCTAACTATGGCTACACCTTC. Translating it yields CATSSPTSANYGYTF.